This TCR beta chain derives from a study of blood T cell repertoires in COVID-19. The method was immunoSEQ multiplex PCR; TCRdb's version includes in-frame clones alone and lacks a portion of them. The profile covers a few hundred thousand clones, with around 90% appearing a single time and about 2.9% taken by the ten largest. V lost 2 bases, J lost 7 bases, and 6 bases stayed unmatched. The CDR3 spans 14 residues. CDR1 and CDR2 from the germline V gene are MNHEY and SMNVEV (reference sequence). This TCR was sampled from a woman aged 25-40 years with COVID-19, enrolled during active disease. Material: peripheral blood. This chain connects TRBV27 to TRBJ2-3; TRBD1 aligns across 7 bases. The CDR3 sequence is CASSLGDSFNTQYF. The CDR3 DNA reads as TGTGCCAGCAGTTTAGGGGACAGCTTTAATACGCAGTATTTT.